This is a list of T cell receptor beta chains from one sample in a study of radiotherapy plus CTLA-4 blockade in lung cancer. Data came from immunoSEQ multiplex PCR; TCRdb stores just in-frame clones and leaves some out. The sample holds approximately 82,000 clones, about 80% seen once. This material consisted of peripheral blood, taken from a patient treated with radiotherapy plus ipilimumab. The receptors were gathered from a human donor with non-small cell lung cancer that progressed on radiotherapy plus ipilimumab. Both conserved end residues are part of each CDR3. The D gene is left open where the match is weak. Rows give clone size only sometimes, using once, few, many, or a class for an expanded clone.

size: NA; J: TRBJ2-7; D: TRBD1; V: TRBV28; DNA: TGTGCCAGTTGCGGGACAGGGAACCACGAGCAGTACTTC; CDR3: CASCGTGNHEQYF
size: NA; J: TRBJ2-5; D: NA; V: TRBV7-2; DNA: TGTGCCAGCACCGAGCAAGAGACCCAGTACTTC; CDR3: CASTEQETQYF
size: NA; J: TRBJ2-1; D: NA; V: TRBV19; DNA: TGTGCCAGTAGTATCTACAGGGTAAACGATGAGCAGTTCTTC; CDR3: CASSIYRVNDEQFF
size: NA; J: TRBJ2-1; D: TRBD2; V: TRBV5-1; DNA: TGCGCCAGCAGCCCTCTAGCGGGAGGGAGCTCCTACAATGAGCAGTTCTTC; CDR3: CASSPLAGGSSYNEQFF
size: NA; J: TRBJ2-1; D: NA; V: TRBV11-2; DNA: TGTGCCAGCAGCTTAGGAGGCGCGGTCAATGAGCAGTTCTTC; CDR3: CASSLGGAVNEQFF
size: NA; J: TRBJ2-5; D: TRBD1; V: TRBV9; DNA: TGTGCCAGCAGCGCAGGGGGCGCGGAGACCCAGTACTTC; CDR3: CASSAGGAETQYF
size: NA; J: TRBJ2-2; D: NA; V: TRBV7-3; DNA: TGTGCCAGCAGCCCCGAAAAATGGACGGACGGGGAGCTGTTTTTT; CDR3: CASSPEKWTDGELFF
size: NA; J: TRBJ1-4; D: NA; V: TRBV30; DNA: TGTGCCTGGAGAGCCCAAGCTGAAAAACTGTTTTTT; CDR3: CAWRAQAEKLFF
size: NA; J: TRBJ1-1; D: TRBD1; V: TRBV7-2; DNA: TGTGCCAGCAGCTTATTCGGACAGGGGGTAGGTTACACTGAAGCTTTCTTT; CDR3: CASSLFGQGVGYTEAFF
size: few; J: TRBJ2-5; D: NA; V: TRBV2; DNA: TGTGCCAGCAGTGAAGGTGGGATAGAGACCCAGTACTTC; CDR3: CASSEGGIETQYF
size: NA; J: TRBJ2-7; D: NA; V: TRBV7-9; DNA: TGTGCCAGCAGCTTAGGGGACACGGCGGGGTACGAGCAGTACTTC; CDR3: CASSLGDTAGYEQYF
size: NA; J: TRBJ2-7; D: TRBD2; V: TRBV11-2; DNA: TGTGCCAGCGGGCGGGGGGCCTACGAGCAGTACTTC; CDR3: CASGRGAYEQYF
size: NA; J: TRBJ2-3; D: NA; V: TRBV5-6; DNA: TGTGCCAGCAGCTTTCTCTGGGGGGCAGATACGCAGTATTTT; CDR3: CASSFLWGADTQYF
size: NA; J: TRBJ2-1; D: NA; V: TRBV21-1; DNA: TGTGCCAGCACCCCTTTCCTTGTTACCTACAATGAGCAGTTCTTC; CDR3: CASTPFLVTYNEQFF
size: few; J: TRBJ1-3; D: TRBD1; V: TRBV6-6; DNA: TGTGCCAGCTTCCGGGACAGGAACTCTGGAAACACCATATATTTT; CDR3: CASFRDRNSGNTIYF
size: NA; J: TRBJ2-5; D: NA; V: TRBV5-4; DNA: TGTGCCAGCAGCTCGGACAGCCAGCAAGAGACCCAGTACTTC; CDR3: CASSSDSQQETQYF
size: NA; J: TRBJ2-1; D: TRBD2; V: TRBV7-2; DNA: TGTGCCAGCAGCTTAGTTAGGACTAGTGAGCAGTTCTTC; CDR3: CASSLVRTSEQFF
size: NA; J: TRBJ2-3; D: NA; V: TRBV4-3; DNA: TGCGCCAGCAGCCAAGATCGCCTAGCGACAGATACGCAGTATTTT; CDR3: CASSQDRLATDTQYF
size: NA; J: TRBJ2-7; D: NA; V: TRBV25-1; DNA: TGTGCCAGCAGTGAATCCCTCGGGACTCCCTACGAGCAGTACTTC; CDR3: CASSESLGTPYEQYF
size: few; J: TRBJ2-1; D: NA; V: TRBV7-6; DNA: TGTGCCAGCAGCTTCAGGGACACTGACTCCTACAATGAGCAGTTCTTC; CDR3: CASSFRDTDSYNEQFF
size: NA; J: TRBJ2-2; D: NA; V: TRBV12-5; DNA: TGTGCTAGTGGTTTGGTACTGTCCGGGAACCCGAACACCGGGGAGCTGTTTTTT; CDR3: CASGLVLSGNPNTGELFF
size: NA; J: TRBJ2-7; D: NA; V: TRBV29-1; DNA: TGCAGCGTTCACAATTCGAGAAGGGCGGCGACCTACGAGCAGTACTTC; CDR3: CSVHNSRRAATYEQYF
size: NA; J: TRBJ2-7; D: NA; V: TRBV19; DNA: TGTGCCAGTAGTATTCGGACGGGCCCAACCTACGAGCAGTACTTC; CDR3: CASSIRTGPTYEQYF
size: once; J: TRBJ2-3; D: NA; V: TRBV7-2; DNA: TGTGCCAGCAGCTTAGCGGCAGGGGTAAGCACAGATACGCAGTATTTT; CDR3: CASSLAAGVSTDTQYF
size: NA; J: TRBJ1-2; D: NA; V: TRBV4-2; DNA: TGTGCCAGCAGCCAAGAAATGGGTTTTGATGGCTACACCTTC; CDR3: CASSQEMGFDGYTF
size: NA; J: TRBJ2-1; D: NA; V: TRBV14; DNA: TGTGCCAGCAGGCAGTTGGGTGAGCAGTTCTTC; CDR3: CASRQLGEQFF
size: NA; J: TRBJ2-1; D: NA; V: TRBV9; DNA: TGTGCCAGCAGCGTAGGGCGGGGGCCATACAATGAGCAGTTCTTC; CDR3: CASSVGRGPYNEQFF